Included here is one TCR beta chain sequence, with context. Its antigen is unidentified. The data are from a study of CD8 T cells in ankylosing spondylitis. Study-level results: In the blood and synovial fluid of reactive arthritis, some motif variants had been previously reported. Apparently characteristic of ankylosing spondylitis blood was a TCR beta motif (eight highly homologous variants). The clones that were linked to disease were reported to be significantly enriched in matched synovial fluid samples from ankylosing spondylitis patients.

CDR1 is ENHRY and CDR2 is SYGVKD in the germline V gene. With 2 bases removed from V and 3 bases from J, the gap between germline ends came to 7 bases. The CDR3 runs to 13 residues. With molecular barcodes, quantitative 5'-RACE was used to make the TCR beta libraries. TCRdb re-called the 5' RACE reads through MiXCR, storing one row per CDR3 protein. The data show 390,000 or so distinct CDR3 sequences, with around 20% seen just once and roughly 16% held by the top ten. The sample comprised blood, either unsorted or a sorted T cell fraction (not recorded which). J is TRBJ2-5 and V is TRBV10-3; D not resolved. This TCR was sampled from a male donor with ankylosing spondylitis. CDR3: CAISERQKETQYF. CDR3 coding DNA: TGTGCCATCAGTGAGAGGCAGAAAGAGACCCAGTACTTC.